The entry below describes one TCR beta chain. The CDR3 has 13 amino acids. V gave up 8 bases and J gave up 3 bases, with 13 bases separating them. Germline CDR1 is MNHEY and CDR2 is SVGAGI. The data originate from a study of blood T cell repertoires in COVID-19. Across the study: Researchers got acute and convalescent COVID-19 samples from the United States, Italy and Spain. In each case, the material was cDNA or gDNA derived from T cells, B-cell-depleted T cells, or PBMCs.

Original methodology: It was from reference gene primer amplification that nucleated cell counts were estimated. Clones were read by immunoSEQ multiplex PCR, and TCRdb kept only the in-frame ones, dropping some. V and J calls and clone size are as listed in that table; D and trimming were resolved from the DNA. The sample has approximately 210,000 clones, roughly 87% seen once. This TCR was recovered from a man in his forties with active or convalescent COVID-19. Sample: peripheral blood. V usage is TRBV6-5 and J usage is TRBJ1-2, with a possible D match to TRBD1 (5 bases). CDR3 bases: TGTGCCAGCGTTAGCGGGGACTACTATGGCTACACCTTC. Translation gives CASVSGDYYGYTF.